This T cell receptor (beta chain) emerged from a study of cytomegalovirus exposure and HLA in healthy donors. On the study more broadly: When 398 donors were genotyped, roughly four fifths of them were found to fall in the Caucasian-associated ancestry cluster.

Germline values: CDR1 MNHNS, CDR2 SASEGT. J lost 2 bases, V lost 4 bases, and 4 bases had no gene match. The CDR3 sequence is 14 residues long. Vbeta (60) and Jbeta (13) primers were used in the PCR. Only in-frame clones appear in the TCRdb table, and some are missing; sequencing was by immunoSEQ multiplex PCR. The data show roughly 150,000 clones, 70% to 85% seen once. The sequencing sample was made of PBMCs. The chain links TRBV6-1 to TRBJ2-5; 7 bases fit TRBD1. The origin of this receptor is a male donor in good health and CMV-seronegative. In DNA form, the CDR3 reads TGTGCCAGCAGTGCTGGACAGGTACAAGAGACCCAGTACTTC. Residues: CASSAGQVQETQYF.